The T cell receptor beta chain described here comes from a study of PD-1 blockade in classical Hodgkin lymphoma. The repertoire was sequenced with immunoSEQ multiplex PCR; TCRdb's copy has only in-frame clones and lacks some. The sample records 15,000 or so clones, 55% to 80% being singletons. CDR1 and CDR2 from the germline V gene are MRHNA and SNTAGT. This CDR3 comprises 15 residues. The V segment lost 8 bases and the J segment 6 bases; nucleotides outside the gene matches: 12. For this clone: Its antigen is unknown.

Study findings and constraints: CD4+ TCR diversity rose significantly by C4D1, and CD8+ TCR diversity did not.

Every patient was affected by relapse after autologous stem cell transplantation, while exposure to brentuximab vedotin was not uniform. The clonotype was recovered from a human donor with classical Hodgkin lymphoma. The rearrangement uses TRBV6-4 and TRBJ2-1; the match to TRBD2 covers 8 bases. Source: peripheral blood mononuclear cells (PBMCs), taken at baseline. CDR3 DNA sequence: TGTGCCAGCGGATTTAGCGGGGAGGACGTCAATGAGCAGTTCTTC. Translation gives CASGFSGEDVNEQFF.